This TCR beta chain was sequenced during a study of post-analysis software for immune sequencing data. Details on this clonotype: As yet, its antigen is unknown. A much larger clonotype is one base distant, so this may be a read error.

Study-level results: Five or six TRBV segments were more frequent in patients than controls; TRBV5-6, TRBV5-1 and TRBV20-1 belonged to this group.

With 1 base removed from V and 11 bases from J, the gap between germline ends came to 26 bases. The germline CDR1 and CDR2 sequences are SGHTA and FQGNSA. The CDR3 consists of 17 residues. cDNA libraries of TCR beta carried unique molecular identifiers. TCRdb ran MiXCR on the PCR reads and lists one entry per CDR3 protein. Of approximately 350,000 distinct CDR3 sequences in the sample, roughly 38% are singletons; the top ten hold around 15%. The chain employs TRBV7-2 and TRBJ2-5; unclear D gene. The sequence came from a girl aged 5 to 17 with multiple sclerosis. Sequencing was carried out using blood. The chain's CDR3 is CASSLEGHRTVNYVQYF. CDR3 coding DNA: TGTGCCAGCAGCTTAGAAGGTCATCGCACGGTGAACTACGTGCAGTACTTC.